This T cell receptor beta chain was sequenced during a study of shared clonotypes between healthy human individuals. Of note for this clone: Its antigen remains unknown.

Genomic DNA of every subset was divided equally among multiple immunoSEQ plates. Clones were read by immunoSEQ multiplex PCR, and TCRdb kept only the in-frame ones, dropping some. This table holds more than 400,000 clones, 90% to 97% found once. General study results and limits: Blood was the sole source, and tissue repertoires probably differ.

Among the donors, all were Caucasian adults who lived in Nashville, Tennessee. Splitting of CD4+ cells produced CD45RA+ naive and CD45RA-negative memory subsets. The sequencing sample was made of naive CD4+ T cells sorted from blood. Subset reported: CD45RA+ positively selected. This receptor was obtained from a woman aged 25 to 39 in good health.

In nucleotides, the CDR3 is TGTGCCAGCAGCCCGGGACCAGGGGTATCCGAGCAGTACTTC. Its protein product is CASSPGPGVSEQYF. The chain links TRBV11-3 to TRBJ2-7, with D tentatively TRBD1 (6 bases). Germline lookup yields CDR1 SGHNT and CDR2 YENEEA. The V end was cut by 5 bases, the J end by 6 bases, with 17 bases between. This CDR3 spans 14 amino acids.